The T cell receptor beta chain described here comes from a study of cytomegalovirus exposure and HLA in healthy donors. Both 60 Vbeta primers and 13 Jbeta primers went into the PCR. Method: immunoSEQ multiplex PCR; TCRdb's copy keeps in-frame clones and lacks some. This table holds 80,000 to 100,000 clones, less than 70% found once. Study outcomes and limitations: It was about 180 TCR beta chains that were listed as cytomegalovirus-associated.

Concerning this clone itself: As yet, its antigen is unknown.

Germline assignment: CDR1 LNHNV and CDR2 YYDKDF (reference sequence). With 2 bases clipped from V and 6 bases from J, the junction kept 10 bases outside the gene matches. The CDR3 sequence is 17 residues long. Sequencing was done on a sample of PBMCs. The gene calls are TRBV15 and TRBJ1-5; 10 positions agree with TRBD1. This TCR came from a female donor in good health and CMV-seronegative. In DNA form, the CDR3 reads TGTGCCACCAGCAGAACTCGGACAGGGGGATTCACTCAGCCCCAGCATTTT. This codes for CATSRTRTGGFTQPQHF. Combining the CDR3 with reference TRBV15 and TRBJ1-5 gives the whole variable domain DAMVIQNPRYQVTQFGKPVTLSCSQTLNHNVMYWYQQKSSQAPKLLFHYYDKDFNNEADTPDNFQSRRPNTSFCFLDIRSPGLGDTAMYLCATSRTRTGGFTQPQHFGDGTRLSIL.